This T cell receptor (beta chain) was profiled in a study of technical replicates of blood from a handful of donors. Assay: immunoSEQ multiplex PCR; the TCRdb copy retains only in-frame clones and omits some. This sample yields more than 80,000 clones, of which approximately 95% are seen a single time; under 0.35% belongs to the top ten. Germline V lookup: CDR1 MNHNS, CDR2 SASEGT. Trimming removed 3 bases from V and 8 bases from J, with 13 bases in between. The CDR3 runs 13 residues. The chain recombines TRBV6-1 with TRBJ1-2; perhaps TRBD1 as D (5 bases). The specimen sequenced was T cells isolated from PBMCs. This TCR was recovered from a human donor in good health. In DNA, the CDR3 is TGTGCCAGCAGTGATATGGGGGGGGAGGGCTACACCTTC. It yields the protein CASSDMGGEGYTF.